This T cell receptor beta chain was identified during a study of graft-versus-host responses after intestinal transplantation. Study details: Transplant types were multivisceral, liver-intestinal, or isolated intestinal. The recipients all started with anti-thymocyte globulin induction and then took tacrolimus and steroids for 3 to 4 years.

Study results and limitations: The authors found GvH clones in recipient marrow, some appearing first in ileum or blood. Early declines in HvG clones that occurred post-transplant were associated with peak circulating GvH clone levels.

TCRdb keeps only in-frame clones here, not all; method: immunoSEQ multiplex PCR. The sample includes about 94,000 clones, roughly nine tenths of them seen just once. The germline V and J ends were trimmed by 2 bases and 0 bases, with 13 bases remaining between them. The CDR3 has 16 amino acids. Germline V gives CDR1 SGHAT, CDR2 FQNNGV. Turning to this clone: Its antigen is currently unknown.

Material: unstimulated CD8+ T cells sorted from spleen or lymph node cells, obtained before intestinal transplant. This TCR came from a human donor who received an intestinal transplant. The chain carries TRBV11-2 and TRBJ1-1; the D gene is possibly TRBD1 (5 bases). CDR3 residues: CASSLKRGSMNTEAFF. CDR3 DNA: TGTGCCAGCAGCTTAAAAAGGGGAAGCATGAACACTGAAGCTTTCTTT.